This T cell receptor beta chain came from a study of T cells in Graves' hyperthyroidism and ophthalmopathy (dated by TCRdb to the late 2010s). For context, the study as a whole: Peripheral blood was collected at initial diagnosis, before any treatment. After sampling, hyperthyroidism patients received methimazole starting at 30 mg daily, and ophthalmopathy patients received high-dose intravenous methylprednisolone. Prospective prediction of ophthalmopathy was tested in an independent validation cohort consisting of about 20 hyperthyroidism patients and over 15 patients who later progressed to ophthalmopathy. TCR V-J signatures able to tell the groups apart were searched for in a discovery cohort of around 95 patients, of whom 43 had Graves' ophthalmopathy and around 57 had stable Graves' hyperthyroidism. In addition, the study compared T-cell repertoires in thyroid tissue and in blood from several Graves' hyperthyroidism patients. TCR Vbeta CDR3 sequencing of 140 or so peripheral blood samples (about 45 ophthalmopathy, over 70 hyperthyroidism and 17 progressor patients) is reported in the paper. The roughly 90 discovery patients were divided at random into training and test sets in a 7:3 ratio. On the study overall, not on this receptor specifically: A model built on a 13 V-J signature distinguished ophthalmopathy from stable hyperthyroidism, reaching around 90% sensitivity and around 82% specificity in cross-validation and 80%/75% in testing. Sample size was not statistically predetermined, and blinding of investigators to group allocation was not performed. During validation, the model predicted progression to ophthalmopathy a median of about 5.9 months ahead of onset, with around 71% sensitivity and less than 85% specificity. Blood samples also contained most of the expanded thyroid clonotypes (frequency above 0.001), which suggests that blood repertoires may reflect thyroid immune responses.

V is pared back by 0 bases and J by 2 bases, with 1 base lying between the germline termini. Taken from the germline V gene (reference sequence), the CDR1 and CDR2 loops are GTSNPN and SVGIG. The CDR3 sequence holds 11 residues, the cysteine and phenylalanine included. The CDR3 DNA has 33 bases and is translated from base 1. Amplification of TCR beta CDR3 regions was carried out from RNA transcripts. The first round of RT-PCR for the TCR CDR3 was performed with the HTBI primer set and the Qiagen OneStep RT-PCR kit. A second multiplex PCR round built the libraries, followed by size selection and purification. Libraries were sequenced paired-end with 100 bp reads on an Illumina HiSeq2000. The published analysis was carried out like this. Raw data were processed with SOAPnuke, discarding reads with adapters, uncalled bases, mean Phred below 15, or no exact constant-primer or identifier match. High-quality paired reads were merged with COPE v1.2.5, and unique nucleotide sequences were defined as clonotypes. MiTCR v1.1 was used to align the clonotypes against IMGT TRBV, TRBD and TRBJ reference segments. Analysis was restricted to V-J combinations with a frequency above 0.0001, which covered 98% to 99.2% of repertoires. The TCS score was defined as F50 (clonal expansion) divided by E x V (chaos), with BLOSUM62-based TCRdist calculated between CDR3 peptides within each V-J. Welch's t-statistics and random forest reduced 514 V-J features to fewer than 15, which were used in a naive Bayes classifier (R e1071). Using fastp trimming at Q25 and MiXCR clonotype assembly, TCRdb reanalyzed the public sequencing data and kept in-frame beta chains. Each CDR3 protein appears once, grouped with its most common genes and DNA. TCRdb's processing, not the authors' own work, is the source of the V and J calls. This sample is represented by about 360,000 distinct CDR3 sequences; 19% of them were singletons. The ten largest clones capture about 3.7% of the sample.

This clonotype was recorded many times. No cognate antigen has been identified for it. No much larger clone exists at a distance of one base, and base qualities are not known. Stable Graves' hyperthyroidism was defined as no progression to ophthalmopathy during 18 months of follow-up. The hyperthyroidism patients were between 18 and 65 years old and newly diagnosed, with a disease duration of less than 2 months. The study excluded patients with uncontrolled infections, other autoimmune diseases, pregnancy or lactation. Clinical symptoms, serum thyroxine and TRAb, thyroid ultrasound, and orbital computed tomography formed the basis for the diagnoses. Ficoll-Paque density gradient centrifugation was used to isolate PBMCs from about 9 ml of fresh peripheral blood. Trizol reagent was used to extract total RNA, and RNA quality was then checked on an Agilent 2100 Bioanalyzer.

The V and J segments used are TRBV30 and TRBJ2-5, with the D gene uncertain. Material for sequencing was blood. This clonotype was sampled from a woman under 30 with Graves' hyperthyroidism. DNA sequence: TGTGCCTGGAGTGTACAAGAGACCCAGTACTTC. This codes for CAWSVQETQYF.